This TCR beta chain came from a study of blood T cells in healthy people across ages. General study findings and limits: Estimates based on one million T cells were treated as lower bounds.

The CDR3 runs 20 residues. In germline, CDR1 is SEHNR, CDR2 FQNEAQ (reference sequence). Sample-barcoded 5' priming and a J-beta primer mix drove a second PCR of roughly 7 to 11 cycles. MiXCR was run by TCRdb on the 5' RACE reads, yielding one entry per CDR3 protein. Found here are about 1.5 million distinct CDR3 sequences, about 45% of them singletons; the top ten hold under 5%. Regarding this clonotype: Its antigen is not identified.

Healthy Caucasians from Russia aged roughly 6 to 100 served as donors. The source material was blood. The source is a woman under 30 in good health. The chain couples TRBV7-9 to TRBJ2-1; 12 nucleotides align to TRBD2. Gene TRBJ2-7 matches the end of the DNA better, so the J call may be wrong. This CDR3 reads CASSGLGLAGGRASYNEQYF. Written as DNA, the CDR3 is TGTGCCAGCAGCGGCTTGGGACTAGCGGGCGGGAGGGCCTCCTACAATGAGCAGTACTTC.